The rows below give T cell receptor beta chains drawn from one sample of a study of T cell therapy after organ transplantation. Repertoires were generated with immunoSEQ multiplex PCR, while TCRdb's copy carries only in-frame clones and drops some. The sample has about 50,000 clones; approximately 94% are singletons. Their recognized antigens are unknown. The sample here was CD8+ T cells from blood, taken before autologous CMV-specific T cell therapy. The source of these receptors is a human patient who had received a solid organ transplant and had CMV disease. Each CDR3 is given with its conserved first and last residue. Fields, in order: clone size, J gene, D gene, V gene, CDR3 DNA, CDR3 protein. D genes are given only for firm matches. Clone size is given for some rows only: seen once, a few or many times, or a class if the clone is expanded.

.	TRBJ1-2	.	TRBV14	TGTGCCAGCAGCCCACAGGAGTACTATGGCTACACCTTC	CASSPQEYYGYTF
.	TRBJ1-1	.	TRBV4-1	TGCGCCAGCAGCCAAGTTAGGGGGAAGAACACTGAAGCTTTCTTT	CASSQVRGKNTEAFF
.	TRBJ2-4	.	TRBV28	TGTGCCAGCAGTTTCTCTGTAGCCAAAAACATTCAGTACTTC	CASSFSVAKNIQYF
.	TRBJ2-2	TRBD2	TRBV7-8	TGTGCCAGCAGCTTACTGCCAGCGGGAAACACCGGGGAGCTGTTTTTT	CASSLLPAGNTGELFF
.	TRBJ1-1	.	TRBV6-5	TGTGCCAGCAGACCCGGGACAAACACTGAAGCTTTCTTT	CASRPGTNTEAFF
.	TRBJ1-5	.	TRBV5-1	TGCGCCAGCAGCTTGGCCCCAGGGAATAGCAATCAGCCCCAGCATTTT	CASSLAPGNSNQPQHF
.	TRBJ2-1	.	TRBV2	TGTGCCAGCGTACGATCGGGTAGCTCCTACAATGAGCAGTTCTTC	CASVRSGSSYNEQFF
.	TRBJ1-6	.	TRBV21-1	TGTGCCAGCATCGACAGGGGTGGACTTAATTCACCCCTCCACTTT	CASIDRGGLNSPLHF
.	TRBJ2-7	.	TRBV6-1	TGTGCCAGCCTTTTAGATTCCCGGAGGTCCTACGAGCAGTACTTC	CASLLDSRRSYEQYF
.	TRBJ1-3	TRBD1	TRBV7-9	TGTGCCAGCAGCCCGGGGACAGGGGGCTCTGGAAACACCATATATTTT	CASSPGTGGSGNTIYF
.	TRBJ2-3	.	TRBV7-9	TGTGCCAGCAGTTCTCGCCTTTTGACGACGAAGCTTTCCCCCGATACGCAGTATTTT	CASSSRLLTTKLSPDTQYF
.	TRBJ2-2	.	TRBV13	TGTGCCAGCAGCCCAGCAGCGAACACCGGGGAGCTGTTTTTT	CASSPAANTGELFF
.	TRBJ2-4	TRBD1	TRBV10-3	TGTGCCATCAGCGATCAGGGGGCGGCCAAAAACATTCAGTACTTC	CAISDQGAAKNIQYF
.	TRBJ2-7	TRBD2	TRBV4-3	TGCGCCAGCAGCCAATCGAGCGGGGGACCCTACGAGCAGTACTTC	CASSQSSGGPYEQYF
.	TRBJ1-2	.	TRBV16	TGTGCCAGCAGCCAATCCCCCAACTATGGCTACACCTTC	CASSQSPNYGYTF
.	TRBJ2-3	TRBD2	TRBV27	TGTGCCAGCAGTTTCCGGACTAGCGGGAGTACAGATACGCAGTATTTT	CASSFRTSGSTDTQYF
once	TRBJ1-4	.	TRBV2	TGTGCCAGCAGGAGACAGGACTTCGCAACTAATGAAAAACTGTTTTTT	CASRRQDFATNEKLFF
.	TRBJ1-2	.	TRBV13	TGTGCCAGCAGCGCCCGAGTTGACGCGTGGAGCTATGGCTACACCTTC	CASSARVDAWSYGYTF
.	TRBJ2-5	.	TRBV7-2	TGTGCCAGCAGCTTAGAATGGGGTGGGTTGAAAGAGACCCAGTACTTC	CASSLEWGGLKETQYF
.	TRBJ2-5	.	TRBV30	TGTGCCTGGAGTGTCCTAGCGACGGAGACCCAGTACTTC	CAWSVLATETQYF
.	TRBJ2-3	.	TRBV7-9	TGTGCCACCCCTGAAATCGCAGGAACAGATACGCAGTATTTT	CATPEIAGTDTQYF
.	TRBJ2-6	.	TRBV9	TGTGCCAGCAGCGTAGAGGGGCGGCCTGGGGCCAACGTCCTGACTTTC	CASSVEGRPGANVLTF
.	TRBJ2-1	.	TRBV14	TGTGCCAGCAGCCAAGGGTCGTGGGTAGAGCAGTTCTTC	CASSQGSWVEQFF
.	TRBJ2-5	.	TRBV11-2	TGTGCCAGCAGCAAAATTTTCCGGGGTAAAGAGACCCAGTACTTC	CASSKIFRGKETQYF
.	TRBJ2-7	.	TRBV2	TGTGCCAGCAGTGAGGCGTTCAGGGCTTACTACGAGCAGTACTTC	CASSEAFRAYYEQYF
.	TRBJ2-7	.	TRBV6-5	TGTGCCAGCATAGGGTCTGTATCGGGGTCCGAGCAGTACTTC	CASIGSVSGSEQYF
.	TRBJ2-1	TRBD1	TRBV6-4	TGTGCCAGCAGTGACTCGGGACAGGGGTCCTACAATGAGCAGTTCTTC	CASSDSGQGSYNEQFF
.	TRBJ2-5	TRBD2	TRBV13	TGTGCCAGCAGCTTAGGTTTAGCGGGGAACCAAGAGACCCAGTACTTC	CASSLGLAGNQETQYF
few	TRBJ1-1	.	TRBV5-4	TGTGCCAGCAGCTTGGTGGGGGAGGGGAACACTGAAGCTTTCTTT	CASSLVGEGNTEAFF
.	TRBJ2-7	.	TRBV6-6	TGTGCCAGCACACTTTCGCGAAGCTCCTACGAGCAGTACTTC	CASTLSRSSYEQYF
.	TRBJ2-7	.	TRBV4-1	TGCGCCAGCAGCCAAGACCCAGCGGACTACGAGCAGTACTTC	CASSQDPADYEQYF
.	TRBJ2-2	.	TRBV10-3	TGTGCCATCAGAAGAGGGGCAGAGACCGGGGAGCTGTTTTTT	CAIRRGAETGELFF
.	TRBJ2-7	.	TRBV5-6	TGTGCCAGCAGCTTGGCTTTAGTAGAGGAGCAGTACTTC	CASSLALVEEQYF
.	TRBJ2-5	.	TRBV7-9	TGTGCCAGCAGCCGAACCGTTAGCGGACAAGAGACCCAGTACTTC	CASSRTVSGQETQYF
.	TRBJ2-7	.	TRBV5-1	TGCGCCAGCAGCTGGACGGGACCGAGCTACGAGCAGTACTTC	CASSWTGPSYEQYF
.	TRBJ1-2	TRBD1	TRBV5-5	TGTGCCAGCAGCTCGGCCCCCGACAGGGAAGGTTTCTATGGCTACACCTTC	CASSSAPDREGFYGYTF
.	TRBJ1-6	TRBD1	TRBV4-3	TGCGCCAGCAGCCACCGAATCGAGGGTGAGGGGGCAAATTCACCCCTCCACTTT	CASSHRIEGEGANSPLHF
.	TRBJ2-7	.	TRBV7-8	TGTGCCAGCAGCTTTGGCCAGTCGCGCTCCTACGAGCAGTACTTC	CASSFGQSRSYEQYF
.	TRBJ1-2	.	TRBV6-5	TGTGCCAGCAGTTACTCTCGGACAGAAATAAACTATGGCTACACCTTC	CASSYSRTEINYGYTF
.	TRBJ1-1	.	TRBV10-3	TGTGCCATCAGTTCATTTGGGACTCCCGTACCCCGGAACACTGAAGCTTTCTTT	CAISSFGTPVPRNTEAFF
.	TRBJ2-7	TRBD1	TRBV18	TGTGCCAGCTCACCCCGGGACAGGGCTTCCTACGAGCAGTACTTC	CASSPRDRASYEQYF
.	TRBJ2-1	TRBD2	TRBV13	TGTGCCAGCAGCCATAGACTAGCGGGAAAATCCTACAATGAGCAGTTCTTC	CASSHRLAGKSYNEQFF